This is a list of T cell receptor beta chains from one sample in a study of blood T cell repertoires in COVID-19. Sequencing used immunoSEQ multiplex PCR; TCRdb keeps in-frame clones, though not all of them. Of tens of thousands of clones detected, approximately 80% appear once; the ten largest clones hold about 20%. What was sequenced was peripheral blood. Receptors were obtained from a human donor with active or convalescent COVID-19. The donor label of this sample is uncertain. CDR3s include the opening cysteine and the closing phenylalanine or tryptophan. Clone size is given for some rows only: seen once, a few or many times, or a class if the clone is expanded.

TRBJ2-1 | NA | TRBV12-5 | CASGLSEGGTRVF
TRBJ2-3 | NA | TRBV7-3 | CASTLTGGHDTQYF
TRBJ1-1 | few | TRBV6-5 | CASGARGTEAFF
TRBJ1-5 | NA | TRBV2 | CASSETGQGVQPQHF
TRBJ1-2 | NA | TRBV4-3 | CASSHLDTARDRAYGYTF
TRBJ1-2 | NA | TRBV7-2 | CASSPDPGGGYYGYTF
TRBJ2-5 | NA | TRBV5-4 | CASSTQGDETQYF
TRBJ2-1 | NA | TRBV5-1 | CASSLEGLYNEQFF
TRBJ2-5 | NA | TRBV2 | CASRPQNREFAKTQYF
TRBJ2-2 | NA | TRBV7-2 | CASSIQGITGELFF
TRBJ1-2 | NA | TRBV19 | CASSTRTGDWRGYTF
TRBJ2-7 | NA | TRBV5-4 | CASSLGVGTGIYEQYF
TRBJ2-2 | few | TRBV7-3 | CASSRLANTGELFF
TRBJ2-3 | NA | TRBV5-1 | CASSFGDRGNTQYF
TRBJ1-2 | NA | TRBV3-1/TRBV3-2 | CASSQSGGTGDRNGYTF
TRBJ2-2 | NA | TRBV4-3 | CASSQVVANANTGELFF
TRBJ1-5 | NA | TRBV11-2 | CASSPGIRQPQHF
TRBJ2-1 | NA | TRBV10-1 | CASSPLPGDEQFF
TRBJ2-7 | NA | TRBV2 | CATRHGEGLSYEQYF
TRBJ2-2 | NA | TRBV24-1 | CATNTGTSAGELFF
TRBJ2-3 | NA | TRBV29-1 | CSGGIAGQTDTQYF
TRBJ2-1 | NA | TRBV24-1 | CATSVNSYNEQFF
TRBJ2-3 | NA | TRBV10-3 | CAISSFTDTQYF
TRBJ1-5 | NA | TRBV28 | CASNPPNRGFNQPQHF
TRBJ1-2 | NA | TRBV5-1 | CASSRTGSENYGYTF
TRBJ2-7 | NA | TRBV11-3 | CASRRQGLSSYEQYF
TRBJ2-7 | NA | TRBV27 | CASNPEWGISGSKTYEQYF
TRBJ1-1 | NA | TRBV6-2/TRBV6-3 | CASSYGQGTEAFF
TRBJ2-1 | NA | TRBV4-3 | CASSQEDFSYNEQFF
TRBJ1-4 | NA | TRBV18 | CASSRDRVPNEKLFF
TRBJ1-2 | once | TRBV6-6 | CASSPGTLEGYTF
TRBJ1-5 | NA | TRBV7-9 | CASSWGAGGEQPQHF
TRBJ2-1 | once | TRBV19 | CASSPGRTYNEQFF
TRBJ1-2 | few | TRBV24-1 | CATSDPDRGRGYTF
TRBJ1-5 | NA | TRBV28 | CASNPTTGGYQPQHF
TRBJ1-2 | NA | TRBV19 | CASIKNREDSNYGYTF
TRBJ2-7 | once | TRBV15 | CATQEAPRREQYF
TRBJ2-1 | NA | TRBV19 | CASGPRDEQFF
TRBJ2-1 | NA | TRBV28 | CASRKQGTYNEQFF